These 15 T cell receptor beta chains share one sample of origin, sequenced in a study of T cell repertoires in cytomegalovirus infection. TCRdb independently ran MiXCR on the reads; one entry per CDR3 protein. This table holds hundreds of thousands of distinct CDR3 sequences, more than 30% found once. Their antigens are not known. The specimen comprised cultured PBMCs, sampled from culture after CMV antigen stimulation. The receptors derive from a human donor in good health (CMV status not recorded). Some clones in this sample may be carry-over from other donors' samples.

This clonotype was seen a few times. The chain links TRBV5-4 to TRBJ1-1, with D possibly TRBD1 on 6 matching bases. This CDR3 has 16 residues. Trimming stripped 1 base from V and 0 bases from J, with 13 bases between. The V gene's germline CDR1 is SGHNT and CDR2 YYREEE (reference sequence). The CDR3 protein is CASSLTGYGVNTEAFF. The CDR3 DNA follows: TGTGCCAGCAGCTTGACAGGGTATGGGGTGAACACTGAAGCTTTCTTT.

This clonotype has more than one count but fewer than ten. The chain couples TRBV18 to TRBJ2-5; D remains ambiguous. This CDR3 spans 13 amino acids. V was clipped by 0 bases and J by 5 bases, with 7 bases between them. The V gene's germline CDR1 is KGHSH and CDR2 LQKENI. The CDR3 nucleotides are TGTGCCAGCTCACCACCGTCGGATGAGACCCAGTACTTC. It is translated as CASSPPSDETQYF.

The rearrangement links TRBV4-3 to TRBJ1-1; 10 bases map to TRBD1. V lost 4 bases to trimming and J lost 4 bases; unmatched junction nucleotides: 9. This CDR3 has 16 amino acids. Germline assignment: CDR1 LGHNA and CDR2 YSLEER. CDR3 sequence reads: CASSLETGGVGTEAFF. The CDR3 DNA sequence: TGCGCCAGCAGCCTTGAGACAGGGGGCGTCGGCACTGAAGCTTTCTTT.

This chain joins TRBV27 and TRBJ2-1, with 11 bases lining up with TRBD2. There are 18 residues in the CDR3. CDR1 MNHEY and CDR2 SMNVEV come from the germline V gene (reference sequence). V shed 0 bases and J 2 bases; nucleotides not matched to a gene: 6. CDR3 loop: CASSLSPSGRTPYNEQFF. DNA for the CDR3: TGTGCCAGCAGTTTATCCCCTAGCGGGAGGACCCCCTACAATGAGCAGTTCTTC.

This clonotype was recorded a few times. This chain joins TRBV20-1 and TRBJ1-1; D is uncertain. Trimming removed 6 bases at V and 1 base at J, with 12 bases between. Germline V gene data show CDR1 as DFQATT and CDR2 as SNEGSKA (reference sequence). This CDR3 spans 13 amino acids. CDR3 region: CSAIAGANTEAFF. CDR3 bases: TGCAGTGCCATCGCAGGTGCGAACACTGAAGCTTTCTTT.

CDR3 in amino acids: CASSLGIADTQYF. The DNA of the CDR3 is TGTGCCAGCAGCTTAGGGATCGCAGATACGCAGTATTTT. The chain couples TRBV7-6 to TRBJ2-3; D uncertain. Germline CDR1 reads SGHVS; CDR2 reads FNYEAQ. Trimming took 1 base from V and 4 from J, leaving 6 bases between them. The CDR3 has 13 residues.

Only a few counts were recorded for this clonotype. The V gene is TRBV7-2, the J gene TRBJ2-1, with D possibly being TRBD2 (5 bases). The germline gives CDR1 SGHTA, CDR2 FQGNSA. The CDR3 has 15 residues. Trimming shortened V by 1 base and J by 5 bases, and 12 bases separated the two germline ends. Here the CDR3 DNA reads TGTGCCAGCAGCTTAGGCGGGCTACAAAACAATGAGCAGTTCTTC. This translates into CASSLGGLQNNEQFF.

This clonotype was counted between two and nine times. The DNA for the CDR3 is TGTGCCAGCAGTCAGGACAGGGTAAGCTCCTACGAGCAGTACTTC. This gives the protein CASSQDRVSSYEQYF. This chain links TRBV7-9 with TRBJ2-7, with 8 bases lining up with TRBD1. The germline CDR1 and CDR2 sequences are SEHNR and FQNEAQ (reference sequence). V trimming: 6 bases; J trimming: 0 bases; junction bases outside the gene matches: 7. This CDR3 contains 15 residues.

This chain links TRBV29-1 with TRBJ2-3; 8 bases are a match to TRBD2. With 5 bases clipped from V and 2 bases from J, the junction kept 3 bases outside the gene matches. The CDR3 has 13 amino acids. In germline, CDR1 is SQVTM, CDR2 ANQGSEA. CDR3 nucleotide sequence: TGCAGCGTTAGCGGGAGAGTCACAGATACGCAGTATTTT. Amino acid sequence: CSVSGRVTDTQYF.

The V call is TRBV4-3, the J call TRBJ1-4; TRBD1 matches 8 bases. Germline V gene data show CDR1 as LGHNA and CDR2 as YSLEER. This CDR3 region has 14 residues. V was pared by 3 bases and J by 6 bases, with 3 bases of the junction left unmatched. The CDR3 loop is CASSHRTGHEKLFF. In nucleotides, the CDR3 is TGCGCCAGCAGCCACCGGACAGGGCATGAAAAACTGTTTTTT.

Many counts were recorded for this clonotype. The chain employs TRBV6-5 and TRBJ2-1, with D possibly being TRBD1 or TRBD2 (6 bases each). V shed 2 bases and J shed 6 bases, with 14 bases lying between them. CDR1 is MNHEY and CDR2 is SVGAGI in the germline V gene. The CDR3 consists of 15 residues. CDR3 coding DNA: TGTGCCAGCAGTTACCGGGGGCTTTGGGTCAATGAGCAGTTCTTC. Translation gives CASSYRGLWVNEQFF.

At least ten counts were recorded for this clonotype. This chain links TRBV7-2 with TRBJ1-5, with 7 positions matching TRBD1. Germline CDR1 is SGHTA and CDR2 is FQGNSA. The ends lost 5 bases at V and 2 bases at J; junction bases unmatched: 9. The CDR3 runs 16 residues. Here the CDR3 reads CASSRRRQGGNQPQHF. CDR3 in DNA: TGTGCCAGCAGCCGCCGCAGACAGGGAGGCAATCAGCCCCAGCATTTT.

This clonotype was counted only a few times. The chain joins TRBV12-5 to TRBJ2-2, with a weak D call TRBD2 (5 bases). The V gene's germline CDR1 is LGHNT and CDR2 FRNRAP. V dropped 0 bases and J dropped 0 bases, with 8 bases sitting between them. This CDR3 is built from 16 residues. CDR3 amino acids: CASGLVISANTGELFF. CDR3 sequence (DNA): TGTGCTAGTGGTTTGGTAATTAGCGCGAACACCGGGGAGCTGTTTTTT.

This clonotype was found a few times. The chain joins TRBV7-2 to TRBJ2-3; D remains ambiguous. Trimming pared 3 bases from V and 5 bases from J, leaving 15 bases between. In germline, CDR1 is SGHTA, CDR2 FQGNSA. CDR3 length: 15 residues. This chain's CDR3 is CASSFDRRWGDTQYF. The CDR3 DNA reads as TGTGCCAGCAGCTTCGACCGTCGATGGGGAGATACGCAGTATTTT.

This clonotype was recorded a few times. The chain joins TRBV15 to TRBJ2-7, with D possibly being TRBD2 (7 bases). CDR1 is LNHNV, CDR2 YYDKDF, per germline (reference sequence). The germline V and J ends were trimmed by 2 bases and 4 bases, with 12 bases remaining between them. The CDR3 length is 14 residues. This CDR3 reads CATSRYREGYEQYF. The CDR3 DNA follows: TGTGCCACCAGCAGATACAGGGAGGGTTACGAGCAGTACTTC.